This T cell receptor (beta chain) was documented in a study of shared clonotypes between healthy human individuals. Study-level findings and limits: The study found about 5% of naive CD4 clonotypes shared across a few donors.

In regard to this clone: What it recognizes is unknown.

Sequencing used immunoSEQ multiplex PCR; TCRdb keeps in-frame clones, though not all of them. The data show about 1.5 million clones, 98% seen once. The source material was naive CD4+ T cells sorted from blood. Regarding subset: CD45RA+ positively selected. This clonotype was sampled from a man aged 30-40 years in good health.

The CDR3 loop reads CASSEGGQMNTEAFF. CDR3 nucleotide sequence: TGTGCCAGCAGTGAAGGGGGCCAGATGAACACTGAAGCTTTCTTT. V is TRBV2 and J is TRBJ1-1; D may be TRBD1 (5 bases). The ends were cut back, 1 base at V and 0 bases at J, with 9 bases in the middle. CDR3 length: 15 amino acids. Germline lookup yields CDR1 SNHLY and CDR2 FYNNEI.